Each of the 12 T cell receptor beta chains below was sequenced from the same sample in a study of shared clonotypes between healthy human individuals. Profiling relied on immunoSEQ multiplex PCR, and the TCRdb table lists in-frame clones only, not all of them. The sample lists about 450,000 clones; more than 75% were seen once. Sequencing input: PBMCs. Receptor source: a woman aged 40 to 49 in good health. Some clones in this sample may be carry-over from other donors' samples.

The genes are TRBV5-1 and TRBJ2-4, with TRBD2 identical over 11 bases. The CDR3 is 15 residues long. V was clipped by 4 bases and J by 11 bases; unmatched bases: 11. The germline CDR1 and CDR2 sequences are SGHRS and YFSETQ. The CDR3 DNA sequence: TGCGCCAGCAGCCCAGAGGGACTAGCGGCCCGACTTCAGTACTTC. Its translation is CASSPEGLAARLQYF.

This clone was recorded a few times. J is TRBJ1-1 and V is TRBV15; D remains unclear. This CDR3 has 13 residues. Trimming took off 0 bases at V and 4 bases at J, with 6 bases between the two ends. CDR1 is LNHNV and CDR2 is YYDKDF in the germline V gene (reference sequence). CDR3 DNA sequence: TGTGCCACCAGCAGAGAGAGGAGCACTGAAGCTTTCTTT. It specifies CATSRERSTEAFF.

Notes on this clone: This sample also contains other DNA sequences that code for the same CDR3. The chain couples TRBV4-2 to TRBJ2-1; TRBD2 aligns across 10 bases. From germline, CDR1 is LGHNA and CDR2 YNFKEQ. The CDR3 runs to 14 residues. Germline trimming cut 1 base from V and 7 bases from J; bases unmatched to any gene: 1. Here the CDR3 DNA reads TGTGCCAGCAGCCAAGGACTAGCGGGTAATGAGCAGTTCTTC. It is translated as CASSQGLAGNEQFF.

This chain links TRBV5-8 with TRBJ1-1; TRBD1 is a possible D gene (6 bases). This CDR3 has 15 amino acids. Trimming pared 0 bases from V and 2 bases from J, leaving 11 bases between. Germline lookup yields CDR1 SGHTS and CDR2 YDEGEE. CDR3 residues: CASSLAGQINTEAFF. CDR3 DNA sequence: TGTGCCAGCAGCTTGGCCGGACAGATAAACACTGAAGCTTTCTTT.

This clone was counted only a few times. V and J are TRBV7-9 and TRBJ2-1, with 9 bases fitting TRBD2. The germline CDR1 and CDR2 sequences are SEHNR and FQNEAQ (reference sequence). The CDR3 consists of 17 residues. J lost 1 base, V lost 6 bases, and 10 bases had no gene match. This CDR3 is CASSPRSGRRSYNEQFF. CDR3 bases: TGTGCCAGCAGTCCCAGGAGCGGGAGGCGTTCCTACAATGAGCAGTTCTTC.

V gene TRBV7-9 combines with J gene TRBJ2-5; 15 bases agree with TRBD2. This CDR3 has 15 residues. The junction had 3 bases not matched to a gene; V was cut back by 5 bases and J by 5 bases. Germline values: CDR1 SEHNR, CDR2 FQNEAQ (reference sequence). The CDR3 loop reads CASSQGLAGGETQYF. The CDR3 DNA is TGTGCCAGCAGCCAAGGACTAGCGGGGGGGGAGACCCAGTACTTC. Full variable domain (outside the CDR3, taken from reference TRBV7-9 and TRBJ2-5): DTGVSQNPRHKITKRGQNVTFRCDPISEHNRLYWYRQTLGQGPEFLTYFQNEAQLEKSRLLSDRFSAERPKGSFSTLEIQRTEQGDSAMYLCASSQGLAGGETQYFGPGTRLLVL.

This rearrangement joins TRBV28 to TRBJ1-1; 8 positions match TRBD1. V lost 6 bases, J lost 0 bases, and 18 bases stayed unmatched. From germline, CDR1 is MDHEN and CDR2 SYDVKM. This CDR3 is built from 19 residues. CDR3 nucleotides: TGTGCCAGCAGGCCTACTTTCCAGGGGGCGCTTAGGATGAACACTGAAGCTTTCTTT. Translating it yields CASRPTFQGALRMNTEAFF.

The chain is built from TRBV5-5 and TRBJ1-2; no reliable D call. Per the germline V gene, CDR1 is SGHKS and CDR2 is YYEKEE (reference sequence). CDR3 length equals 14 residues. The V and J ends lost 0 bases and 3 bases respectively, with 9 bases between them. The CDR3: CASSLDLAHYGYTF. The CDR3 DNA is TGTGCCAGCAGCTTGGACCTAGCCCACTATGGCTACACCTTC.

The CDR3 loop reads CSADGMTAKQETQYF. In DNA form, the CDR3 reads TGCAGCGCTGATGGTATGACAGCAAAGCAAGAGACCCAGTACTTC. This chain connects TRBV29-1 to TRBJ2-5; the D gene is possibly TRBD1 (5 bases). Germline V gene lookup returns CDR1 SQVTM and CDR2 ANQGSEA. The CDR3 spans 15 residues. The V end was cut by 7 bases, the J end by 2 bases, with 20 bases between. The full variable domain, its missing parts supplied by reference TRBV29-1 and TRBJ2-5, is SAVISQKPSRDICQRGTSLTIQCQVDSQVTMMFWYRQQPGQSLTLIATANQGSEATYESGFVIDKFPISRPNLTFSTLTVSNMSPEDSSIYLCSADGMTAKQETQYFGPGTRLLVL.

This sequence joins TRBV6-1 and TRBJ2-3; 11 nucleotides match TRBD1. Trimming at V came to 4 bases and at J to 4 bases, leaving 7 bases not matched to a gene. The CDR3 consists of 16 residues. Germline assignment: CDR1 MNHNS and CDR2 SASEGT. Here the CDR3 DNA reads TGTGCCAGCAGTGCCCGGACAGGGGGCTTCCCAGATACGCAGTATTTT. Translated, it gives CASSARTGGFPDTQYF.

This clone appeared once. The CDR3 coding sequence is TGTGCCAGCTCACCACCGGGGGAGGTGGCCGGGGAGCTGTTTTTT. Protein product: CASSPPGEVAGELFF. The chain links TRBV18 to TRBJ2-2, with D possibly matching TRBD2 (6 bases). V lost 0 bases to trimming and J lost 6 bases, with 11 bases between them. The CDR3 runs 15 residues. Germline CDR1 is KGHSH and CDR2 is LQKENI.

The table lists this clone with a few counts. This sequence joins TRBV2 and TRBJ2-6, with a tentative D call TRBD2 (5 bases). The CDR3 is 16 residues long. V gave up 2 bases and J gave up 0 bases, with 8 bases separating them. Germline CDR1 is SNHLY and CDR2 is FYNNEI. As DNA, the CDR3 is TGTGCCAGCAGTGAATTGGACTTCTCTGGGGCCAACGTCCTGACTTTC. This translates into CASSELDFSGANVLTF.